These 27 T cell receptor beta chains originate from one sample sequenced in a study of T cells in Graves' hyperthyroidism and ophthalmopathy (dated by TCRdb to between 2018 and 2021). The protocol used for the library was multiplex PCR. Sequencing used an Illumina HiSeq 2000. Amplification of TCR beta CDR3 regions was carried out from RNA transcripts. The first round of RT-PCR for the TCR CDR3 was performed with the HTBI primer set and the Qiagen OneStep RT-PCR kit. The public sequencing data were trimmed at Q25 with fastp and processed into clonotypes with MiXCR by TCRdb, which kept only in-frame beta chains. CDR3 protein sequences are deduplicated, and each keeps its most common genes and DNA. The sample table contains around 420,000 distinct CDR3 sequences; only one count was recorded for approximately 14% of them. The ten largest clones add up to approximately 14% of the sample. The sequenced material came from blood. These receptors all stem from a woman between 18 and 29 years old with Graves' hyperthyroidism.

This clonotype turned up a few times. This chain joins TRBV20-1 and TRBJ1-1, with 9 bases aligning to TRBD1. Per the germline V gene, CDR1 is DFQATT and CDR2 is SNEGSKA (reference sequence). CDR3 length: 15 residues. V gave up 0 bases and J gave up 0 bases; unmatched junction bases: 2. In DNA, the CDR3 is TGCAGTGCTAGAGAGGGACAGGGAGTGAACACTGAAGCTTTCTTT. Amino acid sequence: CSAREGQGVNTEAFF.

V gene TRBV2 combines with J gene TRBJ2-2; TRBD1 matches 7 bases. The germline CDR1 and CDR2 sequences are SNHLY and FYNNEI. The CDR3 length is 13 residues. With 7 bases clipped from V and 7 bases from J, the junction kept 6 bases outside the gene matches. CDR3 sequence: CASKTGLNGELFF. For the CDR3, the DNA is TGTGCCAGCAAGACAGGGCTCAACGGGGAGCTGTTTTTT.

There are a few counts of this clonotype. The chain joins TRBV11-2 to TRBJ2-1, with D maybe TRBD2 (5 bases). From germline, CDR1 is SGHAT and CDR2 FQNNGV. Deletions cut 5 bases from V and 7 bases from J, with 18 bases between. This CDR3 spans 15 amino acids. In DNA, the CDR3 is TGTGCCAGCAGCCCCCTTCTGGGTGCGGGTAATGAGCAGTTCTTC. Amino acids: CASSPLLGAGNEQFF.

The chain joins TRBV7-2 to TRBJ2-4; 7 bases map to TRBD1. CDR3 length: 17 amino acids. V gave up 5 bases and J gave up 0 bases; unmatched junction bases: 10. The germline CDR1 and CDR2 sequences are SGHTA and FQGNSA. CDR3 DNA sequence: TGTGCCAGCAGCGGTCAGACAGGGTTTGGAGCCAAAAACATTCAGTACTTC. Its protein product is CASSGQTGFGAKNIQYF.

The genes are TRBV19 and TRBJ1-2; 7 bases are a match to TRBD1. CDR3 length equals 14 residues. The germline V gene has CDR1 LNHDA and CDR2 SQIVND (reference sequence). V shed 1 base, J shed 8 bases, and the junction held 7 bases outside the gene matches. The CDR3 coding sequence is TGTGCCAGTAGTATAGCCGGGACAGCAGGAGGCTACACCTTC. Translated: CASSIAGTAGGYTF.

Remarks on this clonotype: Mismatch with germline at one junction end may stem from a read error. The V call is TRBV11-2, the J call TRBJ2-2; 13 nucleotides line up with TRBD2. The CDR3 has 16 amino acids. Germline V CDR1 and CDR2: SGHAT, FQNNGV. CDR3 region: CASSWTSGGSAGGLFF. For the CDR3, the DNA is TGTGCCAGCAGCTGGACTAGCGGGGGATCGGCCGGGGGGCTGTTTTTT.

This clonotype was observed at least ten times. The rearrangement links TRBV12-3 or TRBV12-4 to TRBJ2-7; possible D gene TRBD1, 5 bases. The CDR3 extends over 14 amino acids. V dropped 6 bases and J dropped 0 bases, with 12 bases sitting between them. As DNA, the CDR3 is TGTGCCAGCAGGAAAACAGGCGCCTCCTACGAGCAGTACTTC. Its translation is CASRKTGASYEQYF.

This clonotype appeared a few times. This sequence joins TRBV20-1 and TRBJ2-1; 13 bases fit TRBD2. Germline loops: CDR1 DFQATT, CDR2 SNEGSKA (reference sequence). V shed 6 bases and J 12 bases; nucleotides not matched to a gene: 5. This CDR3 has 12 residues. CDR3 loop: CSARTSGSLQFF. The CDR3 DNA is TGCAGTGCAAGGACTAGCGGGAGTTTGCAGTTCTTC.

This clonotype was detected a few times. This chain connects TRBV19 to TRBJ2-1, with TRBD1 identical over 7 bases. The CDR3 loop spans 15 amino acids. Germline V lookup: CDR1 LNHDA, CDR2 SQIVND (reference sequence). The ends lost 8 bases at V and 9 bases at J; junction bases unmatched: 16. The CDR3 DNA sequence: TGTGCCAGTGGGACCGACAGGGTGGTCAAAAGTGAGCAGTTCTTC. Protein: CASGTDRVVKSEQFF.

This clonotype was seen at least ten times. This chain joins TRBV2 and TRBJ1-5; 8 bases match TRBD1. Germline V gene lookup returns CDR1 SNHLY and CDR2 FYNNEI. Trimming cost V 6 bases and J 5 bases; bases outside gene matches: 3. This CDR3 comprises 13 residues. CDR3 sequence: CASRNRGYQPQHF. The CDR3 nucleotides read TGTGCCAGCAGAAACAGGGGGTATCAGCCCCAGCATTTT.

This clonotype has ten or more counts. The chain carries TRBV5-1 and TRBJ1-1, with 7 bases aligning to TRBD1. The length of the CDR3 is 17 residues. The germline gives CDR1 SGHRS, CDR2 YFSETQ. V was clipped by 0 bases and J by 1 base; unmatched bases: 9. The CDR3 here is CASSLAITRDRNTEAFF. CDR3 coding DNA: TGCGCCAGCAGCTTGGCCATAACCCGGGACAGGAACACTGAAGCTTTCTTT.

The chain links TRBV24-1 to TRBJ1-5; no clear D gene. Per the germline V gene, CDR1 is KGHDR and CDR2 is SFDVKD. The CDR3 is 14 residues long. V lost 9 bases and J 3 bases, leaving 14 bases between the germline ends. CDR3 amino acids: CATRARTSNQPQHF. The CDR3, as DNA: TGTGCCACCCGGGCTCGGACCTCCAATCAGCCCCAGCATTTT.

This clonotype has a handful of counts. The gene calls are TRBV6-5 and TRBJ2-7; D ambiguous. This CDR3 region has 13 residues. V was shortened by 0 bases and J by 3 bases, with 6 bases between the two germline ends. In germline, CDR1 is MNHEY, CDR2 SVGAGI. The CDR3 loop is CASSYSKDYEQYF. The DNA for the CDR3 is TGTGCCAGCAGTTACTCGAAAGACTACGAGCAGTACTTC.

This chain links TRBV5-1 with TRBJ1-5; D unresolved. Germline V CDR1 and CDR2: SGHRS, YFSETQ. Trimming cost V 7 bases and J 0 bases, with 26 bases left between them. The CDR3 has 19 amino acids. The CDR3 coding sequence is TGCGCCAGCTCGAATCGTCCTGATTTCTCCAGAGATAGCAATCAGCCCCAGCATTTT. Residues: CASSNRPDFSRDSNQPQHF.

This clonotype was seen many times. The chain recombines TRBV27 with TRBJ1-4, with D perhaps matching TRBD1 (5 bases). V shed 5 bases and J shed 4 bases, with 11 bases lying between them. The CDR3 is 14 amino acids. Germline assignment: CDR1 MNHEY and CDR2 SMNVEV (reference sequence). The CDR3 DNA reads TGTGCCAGCAGTCTTCAGGGATTTAATGAAAAACTGTTTTTT. As protein: CASSLQGFNEKLFF.

This clonotype has just a few counts. This chain uses TRBV15 with TRBJ2-2; D unresolved. V lost 0 bases and J lost 2, with 4 bases in between. Per germline, CDR1 LNHNV and CDR2 YYDKDF (reference sequence). The CDR3 is 14 residues long. The CDR3 region has the DNA TGTGCCACCAGCAGAGAGGCAAACACCGGGGAGCTGTTTTTT. Amino acids: CATSREANTGELFF.

This clonotype has at least ten counts. This chain links TRBV12-3 or TRBV12-4 with TRBJ1-5, with 11 nucleotides matching TRBD1. After removal of 5 bases from V and 0 bases from J, the junction contained 6 bases not matched to a gene. This CDR3 comprises 17 residues. The CDR3 region is CASSTWTGGSSNQPQHF. CDR3 DNA: TGTGCCAGCAGTACCTGGACAGGGGGCTCTAGCAATCAGCCCCAGCATTTT.

This clonotype was seen only a few times. The rearrangement links TRBV20-1 to TRBJ2-3; 12 bases line up with TRBD2. This CDR3 contains 18 residues. From germline, CDR1 is DFQATT and CDR2 SNEGSKA (reference sequence). Trimming removed 2 bases from V and 5 bases from J; junction bases left unmatched: 14. The CDR3 loop is CSARKMASGGASRDTQYF. CDR3 bases: TGCAGTGCTAGAAAGATGGCTAGCGGGGGGGCTAGTAGAGATACGCAGTATTTT.

There are a few counts of this clonotype. The rearrangement uses TRBV20-1 and TRBJ2-5; D unclear. The CDR3 runs to 17 residues. The ends were cut back, 0 bases at V and 1 base at J, with 18 bases in the middle. CDR1 is DFQATT, CDR2 SNEGSKA, per germline (reference sequence). The CDR3 is CSARDYWSPKRQETQYF. The CDR3 nucleotides read TGCAGTGCTAGAGATTATTGGTCCCCAAAACGCCAAGAGACCCAGTACTTC.

The V call is TRBV5-1, the J call TRBJ1-6; D not resolved. The CDR3 extends over 12 amino acids. Germline lookup yields CDR1 SGHRS and CDR2 YFSETQ. V was clipped by 4 bases and J by 10 bases, with 9 bases between them. CDR3 sequence reads: CASSPSGSPLHF. CDR3 nucleotide sequence: TGCGCCAGCAGCCCCTCCGGGTCACCCCTCCACTTT.

V and J are TRBV9 and TRBJ2-6, with 15 nucleotides matching TRBD2. This CDR3 has 18 residues. J gave up 2 bases and V 4 bases, and 4 bases lay outside the gene matches. The germline gives CDR1 SGDLS, CDR2 YYNGEE. The CDR3 region has the DNA TGTGCCAGCAGCCCGGGGACTAGCGGGGGGACTGGGGCCAACGTCCTGACTTTC. This encodes CASSPGTSGGTGANVLTF.

At least ten counts were recorded for this clonotype. The rearrangement links TRBV11-2 to TRBJ2-5, with D unresolved. V was pared by 0 bases and J by 3 bases, with 8 bases between. This CDR3 has 14 residues. Per germline, CDR1 SGHAT and CDR2 FQNNGV. In DNA form, the CDR3 reads TGTGCCAGCAGCTTAGAAGTGTTCAAAGAGACCCAGTACTTC. Translating it yields CASSLEVFKETQYF. Filled out from reference TRBV11-2 and TRBJ2-5, the complete variable domain reads EAGVAQSPRYKIIEKRQSVAFWCNPISGHATLYWYQQILGQGPKLLIQFQNNGVVDDSQLPKDRFSAERLKGVDSTLKIQPAKLEDSAVYLCASSLEVFKETQYFGPGTRLLVL.

This clonotype has a count of ten or more. The V call is TRBV7-8, the J call TRBJ2-2; a possible D gene is TRBD1 (7 bases). The V end lost 5 bases, the J end lost 7 bases, and 17 bases lay between the germline ends. This CDR3 is built from 15 residues. Germline CDR1 and CDR2: SGHVS and FQNEAQ. The CDR3 spells CASSPGQAGIGELFF. For the CDR3, the DNA is TGTGCCAGCAGCCCAGGACAGGCGGGGATCGGGGAGCTGTTTTTT.

This clonotype is a singleton in its sample. The CDR3 loop reads CSARPGRWTSGGVYNEQFF. CDR3 bases: TGCAGTGCTAGGCCCGGACGGTGGACTAGCGGGGGGGTATACAATGAGCAGTTCTTC. The genes are TRBV20-1 and TRBJ2-1; 15 nucleotides align to TRBD2. The CDR3 spans 19 residues. V was pared by 3 bases and J by 4 bases, with 13 bases of the junction left unmatched. Germline V gene data show CDR1 as DFQATT and CDR2 as SNEGSKA (reference sequence).

This clonotype was counted ten times or more. This rearrangement joins TRBV28 to TRBJ2-1; a possible D gene is TRBD1 (5 bases). In germline, CDR1 is MDHEN, CDR2 SYDVKM. This CDR3 region has 13 residues. V was cut by 2 bases and J by 8 bases, with 10 bases left in between. In nucleotides, the CDR3 is TGTGCCAGCAGTTTACCAGGGTTCCATGAGCAGTTCTTC. Residues: CASSLPGFHEQFF.

The CDR3: CATGGEYSSGANVLTF. CDR3 nucleotide sequence: TGCGCCACCGGCGGGGAGTATTCCTCTGGGGCCAACGTCCTGACTTTC. The rearrangement links TRBV5-1 to TRBJ2-6, with D possibly matching TRBD2 (6 bases). Looked up from germline, CDR1 is SGHRS and CDR2 is YFSETQ. V lost 9 bases and J 0 bases, leaving 16 bases between the germline ends. The length of the CDR3 is 16 residues.

The table lists this clonotype with many counts. The chain uses TRBV29-1 and TRBJ1-1; TRBD1 is a possible D gene (5 bases). The CDR3 is 12 residues long. V lost 4 bases and J lost 3, with 9 bases in between. CDR1 and CDR2 from the germline V gene are SQVTM and ANQGSEA. This chain's CDR3 is CSVGGRDTEAFF. The CDR3 DNA follows: TGCAGCGTTGGGGGCAGGGACACTGAAGCTTTCTTT.